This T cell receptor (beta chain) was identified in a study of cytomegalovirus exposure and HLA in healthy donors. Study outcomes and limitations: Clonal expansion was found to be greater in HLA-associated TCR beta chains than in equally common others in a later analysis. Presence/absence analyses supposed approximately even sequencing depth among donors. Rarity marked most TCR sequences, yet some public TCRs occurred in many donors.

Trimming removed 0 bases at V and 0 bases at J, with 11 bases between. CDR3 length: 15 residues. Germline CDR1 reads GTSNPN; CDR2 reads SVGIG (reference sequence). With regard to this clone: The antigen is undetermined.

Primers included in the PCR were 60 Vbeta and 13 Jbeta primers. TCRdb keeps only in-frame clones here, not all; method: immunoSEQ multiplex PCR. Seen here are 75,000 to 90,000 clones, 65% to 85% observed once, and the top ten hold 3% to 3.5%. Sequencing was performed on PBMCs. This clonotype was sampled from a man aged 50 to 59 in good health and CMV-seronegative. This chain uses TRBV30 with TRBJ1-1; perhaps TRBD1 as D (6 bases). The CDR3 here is CAWSVLGHLNTEAFF. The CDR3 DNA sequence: TGTGCCTGGAGTGTACTGGGACACCTGAACACTGAAGCTTTCTTT. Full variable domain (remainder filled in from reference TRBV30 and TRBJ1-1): SQTIHQWPATLVQPVGSPLSLECTVEGTSNPNLYWYRQAAGRGLQLLFYSVGIGQISSEVPQNLSASRPQDRQFILSSKKLLLSDSGFYLCAWSVLGHLNTEAFFGQGTRLTVV.